These 2 T cell receptor beta chains were sequenced from one sample in a study of blood T cell repertoires in COVID-19. The method was immunoSEQ multiplex PCR; TCRdb's version includes in-frame clones alone and lacks a portion of them. The sample comprises about 120,000 clones, 82% of which are singletons, and around an eighth rests with the top ten. Sequencing was carried out using peripheral blood. These TCRs come from a human donor in a cohort sampled during active COVID-19.

The chain uses TRBV3-1 (or the pseudogene TRBV3-2) and TRBJ2-4; D may be TRBD1 (6 bases). This CDR3 spans 14 amino acids. Germline V CDR1 and CDR2: LGHDT, YNNKEL (reference sequence). Trimming removed 0 bases at V and 5 bases at J, with 8 bases between. DNA of the CDR3: TGTGCCAGCAGCCAAGAACCAGGGGAAAACATTCAGTACTTC. Its translation: CASSQEPGENIQYF.

This chain links TRBV14 with TRBJ1-2; D gene unclear. The germline CDR1 and CDR2 sequences are SGHDN and FVKESK. The CDR3 spans 16 residues. V was clipped by 4 bases and J by 5 bases, with 20 bases between them. The CDR3 coding sequence is TGTGCCAGCAGCCCATTCACCTCCGGGGTTCGATATGGCTACACCTTC. This encodes CASSPFTSGVRYGYTF.